The sequence of this T cell receptor beta chain was determined in a study of CD8+CD57+ T cells in acquired aplastic anemia. At the level of the study: DNA from sorted CD4+ and CD8+ cells averaged around 3.5 ug. Healthy donors yielded roughly 11 million CD4+ cell reads on average.

Genomic DNA provided the template from which TCR beta VDJ and CDR3 profiles were obtained. TCRdb itself ran the reads through MiXCR, one entry per CDR3 protein. The data contain approximately 99,000 distinct CDR3 sequences, 40% to 65% of them singletons. As to this clonotype: Relative to the germline gene, one junction end is altered; a read error may explain this.

The germline V gene encodes CDR1 SGHAT and CDR2 FQNNGV. The CDR3 covers 17 residues. V usage is TRBV11-2 and J usage is TRBJ2-3; the D gene could be TRBD1 or TRBD2 (5 bases each). The specimen was sorted CD4+, CD8+, or CD8+CD57+ T cells (not recorded which) from PBMCs. The clonotype comes from a human donor in good health, serving as a control. CDR3 bases: TGTGCCAGCAGCTCTAGTGGACTTAGGGTTTACACAGGTACGCAGTATTTT. Translated, it gives CASSSSGLRVYTGTQYF. Together with reference TRBV11-2 and TRBJ2-3, the CDR3 gives the full variable domain: EAGVAQSPRYKIIEKRQSVAFWCNPISGHATLYWYQQILGQGPKLLIQFQNNGVVDDSQLPKDRFSAERLKGVDSTLKIQPAKLEDSAVYLCASSSSGLRVYTGTQYFGPGTRLTVL.